A single T cell receptor beta chain is shown here with its context. Its antigen remains unidentified. These data originate in a study of post-analysis software for immune sequencing data. Incorporated into the TCR beta cDNA libraries were unique molecular identifiers, which served to reduce PCR and sequencing biases. From the PCR reads, TCRdb called clonotypes with MiXCR, one entry per CDR3 protein. The data hold roughly 400,000 distinct CDR3 sequences, with 39% observed a single time. Trimming removed 5 bases at V and 0 bases at J, with 35 bases between. The CDR3 is 23 amino acids. CDR1 and CDR2 from the germline V gene are SGHTA and FQGTGA. Study-level points and caveats: Significantly lower normalized Chao1 diversity was seen in multiple sclerosis patients than in controls. Higher frequency in patients than in controls was seen for roughly five TRBV segments, with TRBV5-6, TRBV5-1 and TRBV20-1 among them.

Sequenced: blood. This chain connects TRBV7-3 to TRBJ2-1, with D perhaps TRBD1 (6 bases). This sequence originates from a girl aged 2 to 10 with multiple sclerosis. The CDR3 loop reads CASSRYQNAQGQRPFISYNEQFF. The CDR3 DNA sequence: TGTGCCAGCAGCCGATACCAGAACGCTCAGGGACAACGTCCATTTATCTCCTACAATGAGCAGTTCTTC. Supplemented by reference TRBV7-3 and TRBJ2-1, the full variable domain reads GAGVSQTPSNKVTEKGKYVELRCDPISGHTALYWYRQSLGQGPEFLIYFQGTGAADDSGLPNDRFFAVRPEGSVSTLKIQRTERGDSAVYLCASSRYQNAQGQRPFISYNEQFFGPGTRLTVL.